The 15 T cell receptor beta chains below were found in one sample sequenced in a study of T cells in Graves' hyperthyroidism and ophthalmopathy (dated by TCRdb to between 2018 and 2021). The library was prepared using multiplex PCR. TCRdb records Illumina HiSeq 2000 as the sequencer. Amplification of TCR beta CDR3 regions was carried out from RNA transcripts. The first round of RT-PCR for the TCR CDR3 was performed with the HTBI primer set and the Qiagen OneStep RT-PCR kit. TCRdb reworked the public reads: Q25 trimming with fastp, MiXCR clone assembly, productive beta chains retained. Every entry covers one CDR3 protein and lists the most common genes and DNA from its rows. Recorded for this sample are about 250,000 distinct CDR3 sequences; roughly a quarter of them occurred a single time. Roughly 40% of the sample lies in the top ten. Sequencing was performed on blood. These receptors were collected from a woman between 40 and 55 years old with Graves' ophthalmopathy.

This clonotype occurred many times. This sequence joins TRBV27 and TRBJ1-2; TRBD1 matches at 8 bases. The CDR3 is made up of 16 amino acids. The J segment lost 8 bases and the V segment lost 3 bases, leaving 14 bases of the junction unmatched. Germline V CDR1 and CDR2: MNHEY, SMNVEV (reference sequence). The CDR3 spells CASSFLSRTGYEGYTF. In DNA, the CDR3 is TGTGCCAGCAGTTTTCTATCCCGGACAGGGTATGAAGGCTACACCTTC.

The chain uses TRBV6-2 or TRBV6-3 and TRBJ1-2, with D possibly being TRBD1 (5 bases). V was shortened by 4 bases and J by 5 bases, with 14 bases between the two germline ends. The germline V gene encodes CDR1 MNHEY and CDR2 SVGEGT. The CDR3 extends over 14 amino acids. The CDR3: CASSSSGTKYGYTF. CDR3 in DNA: TGTGCCAGCAGTTCGAGCGGGACCAAATATGGCTACACCTTC.

In its sample, this clonotype was seen many times. For the CDR3, the DNA is TGCAGTGCTAGTAGCCGGACAGACAGAGCGTCCTACGAGCAGTACTTC. The encoded protein is CSASSRTDRASYEQYF. The V call is TRBV20-1, the J call TRBJ2-7; possible D gene TRBD1, 6 bases. This CDR3 has 16 residues. V gave up 3 bases and J gave up 1 base, with 19 bases separating them. In germline, CDR1 is DFQATT, CDR2 SNEGSKA (reference sequence).

The chain carries TRBV7-2 and TRBJ2-7; D is uncertain. CDR1 is SGHTA and CDR2 is FQGNSA in the germline V gene. The CDR3 is 12 residues long. Trimming removed 7 bases from V and 3 bases from J, with 10 bases in between. In DNA form, the CDR3 reads TGTGCCAGCACCCCAAATGACTACGAGCAGTACTTC. This sequence encodes CASTPNDYEQYF.

This clonotype came up many times. The V gene is TRBV11-2, the J gene TRBJ1-2; a weak D match, TRBD1 (5 bases). V was cut by 8 bases and J by 3 bases, with 13 bases left in between. The CDR3 is 13 residues long. Germline V gene data show CDR1 as SGHAT and CDR2 as FQNNGV. The CDR3 DNA sequence: TGTGCCAGCCGCGGGCAGGGCGACTATGGCTACACCTTC. This translates into CASRGQGDYGYTF.

This clonotype was recorded many times. Being one base from a much bigger clone, this may be a read error. The chain is built from TRBV7-8 and TRBJ1-2; TRBD1 is a possible D gene (5 bases). Germline V gene sequence: CDR1 SGHVS, CDR2 FQNEAQ. Trimming stripped 5 bases from V and 7 bases from J, with 14 bases between. The CDR3 consists of 13 residues. CDR3: CASSDGGFFGYTF. In DNA form, the CDR3 reads TGTGCCAGCAGCGACGGGGGGTTCTTTGGCTACACCTTC.

This clonotype was detected ten times or more. The CDR3: CASSSPFPEQYF. CDR3 DNA: TGTGCCAGCAGTTCCCCGTTCCCGGAGCAGTACTTC. The chain links TRBV28 to TRBJ2-7; D unclear. The CDR3 runs 12 residues. Trimming removed 4 bases from V and 7 bases from J, with 11 bases in between. Germline CDR1 reads MDHEN; CDR2 reads SYDVKM. Drawing the rest from reference TRBV28 and TRBJ2-7, the complete variable domain is DVKVTQSSRYLVKRTGEKVFLECVQDMDHENMFWYRQDPGLGLRLIYFSYDVKMKEKGDIPEGYSVSREKKERFSLILESASTNQTSMYLCASSSPFPEQYFGPGTRLTVT.

This clonotype has ten or more counts. The rearrangement links TRBV7-9 to TRBJ2-5; tentatively, D is TRBD1 (6 bases). Trimming cost V 4 bases and J 2 bases, with 14 bases left between them. The CDR3 is 15 residues long. Germline V lookup: CDR1 SEHNR, CDR2 FQNEAQ (reference sequence). The CDR3 DNA follows: TGTGCCAGCAGCTATCAACAGGGTCGGCAAGAGACCCAGTACTTC. Its translation is CASSYQQGRQETQYF.

This clonotype has just a few counts. The chain recombines TRBV3-1 with TRBJ1-5, with D possibly being TRBD1 (5 bases). The germline V gene has CDR1 LGHDT and CDR2 YNNKEL (reference sequence). Trimming cost V 1 base and J 3 bases, with 10 bases left between them. The CDR3 is 15 amino acids. The chain's CDR3 is CASSQGGGANQPQHF. The DNA for the CDR3 is TGTGCCAGCAGCCAAGGAGGAGGGGCCAATCAGCCCCAGCATTTT.

The chain is built from TRBV6-1 and TRBJ2-7, with D tentatively TRBD2 (5 bases). V lost 2 bases to trimming and J lost 1 base, with 12 bases between them. Germline V gene lookup returns CDR1 MNHNS and CDR2 SASEGT. The CDR3 runs to 15 residues. The CDR3 here is CASSEWAPGSYEQYF. CDR3 in DNA: TGTGCCAGCAGTGAATGGGCCCCGGGATCCTACGAGCAGTACTTC.

V and J are TRBV7-9 and TRBJ2-5; TRBD1 matches 9 bases. From germline, CDR1 is SEHNR and CDR2 FQNEAQ (reference sequence). CDR3 size: 15 residues. Unmatched junction bases numbered 10, after V lost 6 bases and J lost 5 bases. CDR3 DNA: TGTGCCAGCAGTACTACAGGGGGCAGGTCGGAGACCCAGTACTTC. Its protein product is CASSTTGGRSETQYF. The full variable domain, rest sourced from reference TRBV7-9 and TRBJ2-5, is DTGVSQNPRHKITKRGQNVTFRCDPISEHNRLYWYRQTLGQGPEFLTYFQNEAQLEKSRLLSDRFSAERPKGSFSTLEIQRTEQGDSAMYLCASSTTGGRSETQYFGPGTRLLVL.

The chain is built from TRBV30 and TRBJ2-5; possible D gene TRBD2, 5 bases. The CDR3 is 12 residues long. The V and J ends lost 2 bases and 3 bases respectively, with 7 bases between them. From germline, CDR1 is GTSNPN and CDR2 SVGIG (reference sequence). This CDR3 is CAWSPGKETQYF. The CDR3 DNA reads as TGTGCCTGGAGTCCGGGGAAAGAGACCCAGTACTTC.

This clonotype was detected many times. V gene TRBV11-2 combines with J gene TRBJ1-2, with TRBD1 as a possible D gene (5 bases). There are 13 residues in the CDR3. V gave up 6 bases and J gave up 8 bases, with 16 bases separating them. From germline, CDR1 is SGHAT and CDR2 FQNNGV. The CDR3 DNA follows: TGTGCCAGCAGTCCCGGGACGAATAGCGGCTACACCTTC. It encodes CASSPGTNSGYTF.

This clonotype was recorded at least ten times. The chain joins TRBV28 to TRBJ2-5, with TRBD2 matching over 11 bases. The CDR3 is made up of 22 amino acids. The J segment lost 0 bases and the V segment lost 4 bases, leaving 22 bases of the junction unmatched. Germline CDR1 MDHEN, CDR2 SYDVKM. DNA for the CDR3: TGTGCCAGCAGTTGGGCCTCGGAAGTAGCGGGAGGGTTATCTACATACCAAGAGACCCAGTACTTC. Translation gives CASSWASEVAGGLSTYQETQYF.

Concerning this clonotype: Germline is not matched at one junction end, which may reflect a read error. The rearrangement links TRBV7-2 to TRBJ2-5; weak D call: TRBD2 (6 bases). CDR3 length: 14 residues. Germline CDR1 reads SGHTA; CDR2 reads FQGNSA. CDR3 DNA sequence: TGTGCCAGCTGCTTAGGAGGGTTGGGAGAGCCCCAGTACTTC. It encodes CASCLGGLGEPQYF.